The source of this TCR beta chain is a study of shared clonotypes between healthy human individuals (dated by TCRdb to 2019 to 2021). Describing the broader study: The cohort included three men and two women between 18 and 49 years of age. Each donor's leukapheresis produced roughly between roughly 0.85 and 9.5 billion PBMCs. To estimate repertoire size and how much clonotype sharing occurs between individuals, the study deeply sequenced the blood TCR repertoires of five healthy adults. Libraries were prepared and TCR repertoires were sequenced by different laboratories using diverse techniques, in order to increase sequencing depth and limit assay-specific biases. Overall results and qualifications from the work: Based on pairwise subsampling, the degree of clonotype sharing among donors was expected to be affected by sequencing depth. Sampling was limited to blood, and TCR repertoires in tissue likely differ from TCR repertoires in blood. The small number of donors limited the genetic and exposure-history diversity represented.

The donors were healthy, HIV-negative adults who had no recently reported acute infections or vaccinations. All donors were Caucasian adults living in Nashville, Tennessee, USA. In the unsorted samples, 85 million to 100 million PBMCs were counted, and genomic DNA was extracted using the QIAamp DNA Blood Mini kit. After blood collection by leukapheresis, PBMCs were isolated using Ficoll-Histopaque density gradient centrifugation and then cryopreserved in the vapor phase of liquid nitrogen. Using the deep immunoSEQ assay, multiplex PCR amplified TCR CDR3 regions from genomic DNA. For each cell subset, the extracted genomic DNA was distributed evenly across all wells of several immunoSEQ 96-well plates, and each plate served as one replicate. For unsorted PBMC, 250 to 300 ng of genomic DNA, equivalent to around 33,000 T cell genomes, went into each replicate PCR. Ten immunoSEQ deep assay plates were used to sequence unsorted PBMC genomic DNA. Purified libraries were quantified with a Qubit 3.0 fluorometer, sized on a Bioanalyzer 2100, and re-quantified with the KAPA Library Quantification kit. Each immunoSEQ 96-well plate was sequenced on its own single-read 150-cycle Illumina NextSeq 550 flow cell. The study's own analysis went as follows. Because the immunoSEQ output held only junctional sequences and lacked quality scores, the filtering could not match the filtering applied to full-length reads. To assign V/J genes and CDR3, sequences were annotated using PyIR, a Python wrapper for IgBLAST v1.9, with IMGT germline references. Reads with weak V/J assignments (E-value above 1e-6), missing CDR3, stop codons, out-of-frame junctions, or ambiguous translated residues were removed. V3J clonotypes were defined as sequences sharing the same inferred V gene, J gene, and CDR3 amino acid sequence. Percentage overlap between repertoires was computed as shared unique clonotypes divided by the size of the smaller repertoire. RTK rarefaction, the Chao1 estimator, and Recon v2.1 estimates of unobserved clonotypes were used to assess repertoire richness. TCRdb retrieved this table from immuneACCESS and kept in-frame rearrangements only. Not all clones are present; in checked studies, unresolved V genes account for under half, and no reason is known for the remainder. Clonal size and the V and J genes are those of that table, whereas D and trimming came from the DNA. For this sample there are around 510,000 clones; around 76% appear just once. About 12% of the sample comes from the top ten.

As concerns this clone: The target of this receptor is not known. No base-level quality is on record; no much larger clone is a single base apart.

V is shortened by 7 bases, J by 4 bases, and the region joining them spans 7 bases. The cysteine opens and the phenylalanine closes a CDR3 of 11 amino acids. Just CDR3 DNA is preserved here, 33 bases in frame from base 1. The germline V gene (reference sequence) sets CDR1 to LNHDA and CDR2 to SQIVND. The chain employs TRBV19 and TRBJ1-2; the D gene assignment is ambiguous. Sequencing used PBMCs. The origin of this receptor is a middle-aged woman in good health. Some clones in this sample may be carry-over from other donors' samples. The CDR3 protein is CASNTVYGYTF. The DNA sequence reads TGTGCCAGTAATACAGTCTATGGCTACACCTTC.